Below, 27 T cell receptor beta chains from the same sample are listed, as sequenced in a study of regulatory T cells in long-lasting Graves disease. Library construction for TCR beta used iRepertoire HTBI primers and Arm-PCR of CDR3 regions. TCRdb analysed the multiplex PCR reads with MiXCR anew, one entry per CDR3 protein. The sample lists about 240,000 distinct CDR3 sequences, around 21% seen once, with approximately 15% in the top ten. This sample's time point: newly diagnosed GD, antithyroid drugs for less than 3 months. The TCR library used RNA extracted from PBMCs. The input for sequencing was peripheral blood mononuclear cells (PBMCs), taken at new diagnosis, from a patient treated with antithyroid drugs. These receptors came from a female donor with Graves disease.

This clonotype showed up just a few times. The chain has TRBV19 and TRBJ1-1; D not resolved. Trimming took off 1 base at V and 3 bases at J, with 12 bases between the two ends. The CDR3 is 15 residues long. Germline V lookup: CDR1 LNHDA, CDR2 SQIVND (reference sequence). CDR3 in amino acids: CASSIGGWRDTEAFF. The CDR3 nucleotides read TGTGCCAGTAGTATAGGGGGTTGGCGGGACACTGAAGCTTTCTTT.

This clonotype was seen ten or more times. This chain joins TRBV11-2 and TRBJ1-2; tentative D call: TRBD1 (5 bases). CDR3 length equals 13 residues. The V gene's germline CDR1 is SGHAT and CDR2 FQNNGV. V lost 5 bases and J 8 bases, leaving 15 bases between the germline ends. Here the CDR3 DNA reads TGTGCCAGCAGCCCTACTAGGGGAAACGGCTACACCTTC. Translated, it gives CASSPTRGNGYTF.

This clonotype was counted at least ten times. The chain uses TRBV3-1 and TRBJ2-2; possible D gene TRBD2, 6 bases. Looked up from germline, CDR1 is LGHDT and CDR2 is YNNKEL (reference sequence). V was clipped by 1 base and J by 3 bases, with 9 bases between them. This CDR3 region has 15 residues. The DNA for the CDR3 is TGTGCCAGCAGCCAAGCGGTAGCGGACACCGGGGAGCTGTTTTTT. Encoded protein: CASSQAVADTGELFF.

This clonotype turned up a few times. This chain joins TRBV5-6 and TRBJ1-2; D is undetermined. The CDR3 sequence is 12 residues long. The V and J ends lost 4 bases and 5 bases respectively, with 9 bases between them. From germline, CDR1 is SGHDT and CDR2 YYEEEE. Here the CDR3 DNA reads TGTGCCAGCAGCGGTCCGGGTTATGGCTACACCTTC. Encoded protein: CASSGPGYGYTF.

This clonotype was detected ten times or more. V gene TRBV27 combines with J gene TRBJ2-3; weak D call: TRBD1 (6 bases). The CDR3 spans 14 residues. Between the trimmed V and J ends, which lost 5 bases and 2 bases, there was a span of 11 bases. The germline V gene has CDR1 MNHEY and CDR2 SMNVEV (reference sequence). This chain's CDR3 is CASSKGEYTDTQYF. The CDR3 coding sequence is TGTGCCAGCAGTAAGGGGGAATACACAGATACGCAGTATTTT.

This clonotype was observed many times. The rearrangement uses TRBV6-1 and TRBJ1-1; D is possibly TRBD1 (5 bases). Looked up from germline, CDR1 is MNHNS and CDR2 is SASEGT. V was pared by 6 bases and J by 1 base, with 12 bases between. The CDR3 length is 14 residues. CDR3 sequence reads: CASRGWRGNTEAFF. As DNA, the CDR3 is TGTGCCAGCAGGGGGTGGAGGGGGAACACTGAAGCTTTCTTT.

This clonotype has ten or more counts. This chain connects TRBV10-3 to TRBJ2-1; 10 positions agree with TRBD2. The CDR3 runs 16 residues. V was clipped by 3 bases and J by 5 bases; unmatched bases: 7. Per the germline V gene, CDR1 is ENHRY and CDR2 is SYGVKD. CDR3: CAISDPAGGPDNEQFF. The CDR3 bases are TGTGCCATCAGTGACCCAGCGGGAGGGCCTGACAATGAGCAGTTCTTC.

By proportion, this clonotype is medium-sized. V usage is TRBV20-1 and J usage is TRBJ2-5; 9 nucleotides align to TRBD2. V trimming: 3 bases; J trimming: 2 bases; junction bases outside the gene matches: 4. The CDR3 sequence is 14 residues long. Germline CDR1 and CDR2: DFQATT and SNEGSKA (reference sequence). The CDR3 coding sequence is TGCAGTGCTAGGGGTAGCGGGAGACAAGAGACCCAGTACTTC. It is translated as CSARGSGRQETQYF.

This clonotype was seen at least ten times. The chain links TRBV19 to TRBJ2-7; D is perhaps TRBD2 (6 bases). Trimming shortened V by 3 bases and J by 3 bases, and 12 bases separated the two germline ends. CDR1 is LNHDA and CDR2 is SQIVND in the germline V gene (reference sequence). The CDR3 spans 14 residues. The CDR3 DNA is TGTGCCAGTAGTATCCGTAGCGGTAACTACGAGCAGTACTTC. This gives the protein CASSIRSGNYEQYF.

This clonotype came up many times. The chain employs TRBV3-1 and TRBJ1-2, with D hard to call. The CDR3 contains 13 residues. Germline CDR1 and CDR2: LGHDT and YNNKEL (reference sequence). V shed 0 bases and J shed 3 bases, with 5 bases lying between them. CDR3 sequence: CASSQEADYGYTF. DNA for the CDR3: TGTGCCAGCAGCCAAGAGGCAGACTATGGCTACACCTTC.

The rearrangement links TRBV9 to TRBJ2-2; D remains unclear. Germline assignment: CDR1 SGDLS and CDR2 YYNGEE. Trimming pared 0 bases from V and 5 bases from J, leaving 8 bases between. The CDR3 is made up of 14 amino acids. CDR3 sequence: CASSVVIDTGELFF. CDR3 DNA: TGTGCCAGCAGCGTAGTTATTGATACCGGGGAGCTGTTTTTT.

This clonotype was counted many times. The V gene is TRBV28, the J gene TRBJ2-1; 11 bases align to TRBD2. Germline V CDR1 and CDR2: MDHEN, SYDVKM. The V gene end was trimmed by 5 bases and the J gene end by 5 bases; junction bases not matched to a gene: 11. CDR3 length: 17 amino acids. The CDR3 coding sequence is TGTGCCAGCAGTCAAGGTCGACTAGCGGGATTTGACAATGAGCAGTTCTTC. This encodes CASSQGRLAGFDNEQFF.

With respect to this clonotype: A much larger clone lies a single base off, so this may be a read error. The rearrangement joins TRBV20-1 to TRBJ2-2, with D uncertain. The CDR3 sequence is 14 residues long. Germline lookup yields CDR1 DFQATT and CDR2 SNEGSKA (reference sequence). The CDR3 coding sequence is TGCAGTGCTGGAGATCAGGCCTCCCCCGGGGAGCTGTTTTTT. Translating gives CSAGDQASPGELFF.

This clonotype was counted many times. The CDR3 is CASRLAGSTDTQYF. CDR3 DNA sequence: TGTGCCAGCCGACTAGCGGGGAGCACAGATACGCAGTATTTT. J is TRBJ2-3 and V is TRBV4-2; 11 bases are a match to TRBD2. The CDR3 length is 14 residues. Unmatched junction bases numbered 1, after V lost 8 bases and J lost 0 bases. Germline V gene lookup returns CDR1 LGHNA and CDR2 YNFKEQ.

The V call is TRBV11-2, the J call TRBJ2-3, with D perhaps matching TRBD1 (5 bases). Germline lookup yields CDR1 SGHAT and CDR2 FQNNGV. This CDR3 comprises 14 residues. Trimming pared 5 bases from V and 2 bases from J, leaving 11 bases between. CDR3 in DNA: TGTGCCAGCAGCGGGGCGGTCATCACAGATACGCAGTATTTT. This codes for CASSGAVITDTQYF.

This chain links TRBV9 with TRBJ1-1; D is possibly TRBD1 (5 bases). The CDR3 runs to 17 residues. V was trimmed by 0 bases and J by 1 base, leaving 16 bases between them. CDR1 and CDR2 from the germline V gene are SGDLS and YYNGEE. DNA for the CDR3: TGTGCCAGCAGCGTAGACCGAACAGGCAAATCGAACACTGAAGCTTTCTTT. It yields the protein CASSVDRTGKSNTEAFF.

This clonotype occurred many times. The chain combines TRBV10-3 with TRBJ2-7; 12 positions agree with TRBD2. After removal of 8 bases from V and 6 bases from J, the junction contained 17 bases not matched to a gene. The CDR3 has 17 amino acids. Per the germline V gene, CDR1 is ENHRY and CDR2 is SYGVKD. The CDR3 loop is CAIEWLVPQLAGGEQYF. CDR3 nucleotides: TGTGCCATCGAATGGTTGGTTCCTCAACTAGCGGGGGGCGAGCAGTACTTC.

This clonotype was seen ten or more times. This rearrangement joins TRBV28 to TRBJ2-7; TRBD2 aligns across 10 bases. Per germline, CDR1 MDHEN and CDR2 SYDVKM. With 6 bases clipped from V and 2 bases from J, the junction kept 7 bases outside the gene matches. The length of the CDR3 is 15 residues. CDR3 coding DNA: TGTGCCAGCAGCCAAATTAGCGGGGGGACCTACGAGCAGTACTTC. It translates to CASSQISGGTYEQYF.

This clonotype occurred many times. The chain couples TRBV20-1 to TRBJ1-2; 10 bases agree with TRBD1. The V gene end was trimmed by 2 bases and the J gene end by 4 bases; junction bases not matched to a gene: 13. The CDR3 extends over 17 amino acids. Germline loops: CDR1 DFQATT, CDR2 SNEGSKA (reference sequence). This CDR3 is CSARRWDRGYSSYGYTF. CDR3 sequence (DNA): TGCAGTGCTAGACGCTGGGACAGGGGTTATTCTAGCTATGGCTACACCTTC.

The V call is TRBV20-1, the J call TRBJ2-1; no clear D gene. V gave up 3 bases and J gave up 0 bases, with 6 bases separating them. CDR3 length: 13 residues. In germline, CDR1 is DFQATT, CDR2 SNEGSKA (reference sequence). DNA of the CDR3: TGCAGTGCTAGGACAAGCTCCTACAATGAGCAGTTCTTC. Amino acid sequence: CSARTSSYNEQFF.

This clonotype was picked up a small number of times. The chain links TRBV6-2 or TRBV6-3 to TRBJ1-5; D call uncertain. The CDR3 extends over 16 amino acids. From germline, CDR1 is MNHEY and CDR2 SVGEGT. V gave up 6 bases and J gave up 2 bases, with 17 bases separating them. Here the CDR3 reads CASRPISWAGNQPQHF. The CDR3 bases are TGTGCCAGCAGGCCGATTTCGTGGGCCGGCAATCAGCCCCAGCATTTT.

This clonotype was observed at least ten times. CDR3 sequence: CASSLPPRGLETQYF. The DNA of the CDR3 is TGTGCCAGCAGCCTCCCCCCCCGGGGTCTGGAGACCCAGTACTTC. The J gene is TRBJ2-5, the V gene TRBV7-8; TRBD2 is a possible D gene (5 bases). The CDR3 consists of 15 residues. Germline CDR1 reads SGHVS; CDR2 reads FQNEAQ. Deletions cut 5 bases from V and 5 bases from J, with 18 bases between.

The chain links TRBV5-5 to TRBJ2-1; D tentatively fits TRBD1 or TRBD2 (5 bases each). V lost 4 bases and J lost 8, with 16 bases in between. CDR1 and CDR2 (germline): SGHKS, YYEKEE (reference sequence). The CDR3 has 14 residues. For the CDR3, the DNA is TGTGCCAGCAGCACCGGGACGGTCCTCCATGAGCAGTTCTTC. Protein: CASSTGTVLHEQFF.

This clonotype was counted many times. The chain recombines TRBV12-3 or TRBV12-4 with TRBJ2-5, with no clear D. V gave up 2 bases and J gave up 3 bases, with 7 bases separating them. This CDR3 region has 13 residues. CDR3 in amino acids: CASSLHPKETQYF. For the CDR3, the DNA is TGTGCCAGCAGTTTACACCCTAAAGAGACCCAGTACTTC.

The chain recombines TRBV25-1 with TRBJ2-1, with D perhaps matching TRBD1 (6 bases). Near its end, the DNA agrees better with TRBJ2-5, so the J call may be wrong. This CDR3 has 14 residues. From germline, CDR1 is MGHDK and CDR2 SYGVNS. Here the CDR3 reads CASSDRLWQETQYF. DNA for the CDR3: TGTGCCAGCAGCGACAGGTTATGGCAAGAGACCCAGTACTTC.

Many counts were recorded for this clonotype. V usage is TRBV3-1 and J usage is TRBJ1-2; no firm D call. This CDR3 contains 15 residues. Germline CDR1 is LGHDT and CDR2 is YNNKEL (reference sequence). V lost 1 base and J 7 bases, leaving 16 bases between the germline ends. CDR3 loop: CASSQGANLSGGYTF. DNA for the CDR3: TGTGCCAGCAGCCAAGGAGCCAACCTATCGGGTGGCTACACCTTC.

The sample holds a few counts of this clonotype. This sequence joins TRBV6-9 and TRBJ2-2; D is undetermined. CDR1 is MNHGY, CDR2 SVAAGI, per germline. The CDR3 is 13 amino acids. Trimming removed 2 bases at V and 1 base at J, with 2 bases between. The CDR3 DNA is TGTGCCAGCAGTTATATGAACACCGGGGAGCTGTTTTTT. It specifies CASSYMNTGELFF.